This TCR beta chain is drawn from a study of cytomegalovirus exposure and HLA in healthy donors. About this clone itself: Its antigen remains unidentified.

With 60 Vbeta and 13 Jbeta primers, the PCR was carried out. Clones were read by immunoSEQ multiplex PCR, and TCRdb kept only the in-frame ones, dropping some. Of 120,000 to 150,000 clones in the sample, 64% were seen once. V was trimmed by 6 bases and J by 2 bases, leaving 20 bases between them. The CDR3 is made up of 16 amino acids. Germline CDR1 and CDR2: SGHVS and FQNEAQ. General study findings and limits: One variant, a missense change in DCLRE1C, was linked in a later analysis to TCR beta V- and J-gene trimming. Follow-up analysis seemed to connect common viral pathogens with several of the most significant clusters identified. The authors listed some 160 TCR beta chains as cytomegalovirus-associated.

There were likely unrecorded immune exposures, though donors were nominally healthy when sampled. This chain connects TRBV7-8 to TRBJ2-7, with a possible D match to TRBD1 (8 bases). The sequenced sample consisted of PBMCs. The receptor was isolated from a young woman in good health and CMV-seropositive. The CDR3 protein is CASSPTGGGFTYEQYF. For the CDR3, the DNA is TGTGCCAGCAGTCCCACAGGGGGGGGATTCACCTACGAGCAGTACTTC. Full variable domain (outside the CDR3, taken from reference TRBV7-8 and TRBJ2-7): GAGVSQSPRYKVAKRGQDVALRCDPISGHVSLFWYQQALGQGPEFLTYFQNEAQLDKSGLPSDRFFAERPEGSVSTLKIQRTQQEDSAVYLCASSPTGGGFTYEQYFGPGTRLTVT.